This T cell receptor (beta chain) appears in the sequencing data of a study of human T cells and chemical hapten exposure. Study-wide context: Upper inner arm skin measuring about 2 cm by about 2 cm received 2% DPC for sensitization. The study, taken as a whole, reports: Alopecia in the donors means their immune response may deviate from healthy people's.

Points on this clonotype: Its matching antigen is unknown.

In the original analysis: Per-sample TCR counts ranged from 23,224 to 690,600, median roughly 96,000. TCRdb reanalysed the RACE reads using MiXCR and keeps one entry per CDR3 protein. The authors' filters were not applied to this entry. This sample has 38,000 or so distinct CDR3 sequences; roughly 9.5% occur once, and the top ten carry 26%. Time point described: patch test 3, about 24 weeks after DPC sensitization. The sample's treatment: therapeutic diphenylcyclopropenone sensitization with weekly scalp DPC. Total RNA was isolated from whole blood that had not been fractionated. V lost 4 bases and J 4 bases, leaving 16 bases between the germline ends. This CDR3 region has 16 residues. CDR1 is LGHNA, CDR2 YNFKEQ, per germline.

The TCR originated in a man aged 45-65 years with alopecia areata. Some clones in this sample may be carry-over from other donors' samples. The rearrangement uses TRBV4-2 and TRBJ1-4; possibly TRBD1 for D (6 bases). The source material was whole blood, sampled in connection with sensitization to the hapten diphenylcyclopropenone (DPC). The CDR3 sequence is CASSLHAGANNEKLFF. CDR3 nucleotides: TGTGCCAGCAGCCTCCATGCAGGGGCCAATAATGAAAAACTGTTTTTT.